These 24 T cell receptor beta chains originate from one sample sequenced in a study of human T cells and chemical hapten exposure. Time point of the sample: pre-sensitization, week 0. The treatment was: therapeutic diphenylcyclopropenone sensitization with weekly scalp DPC. From the RACE reads, TCRdb called clonotypes with MiXCR, one entry per CDR3 protein. This repertoire shows some 110,000 distinct CDR3 sequences, 9.5% to 15% found once; its top ten account for around 1.5%. The sample consisted of whole blood, taken in connection with sensitization to the hapten diphenylcyclopropenone (DPC). These receptors were obtained from a woman aged 45-65 years with alopecia areata. Some clones in this sample may be carry-over from other donors' samples.

The gene calls are TRBV28 and TRBJ1-2; D ambiguous. Germline CDR1 reads MDHEN; CDR2 reads SYDVKM. V was cut by 6 bases and J by 8 bases, with 16 bases left in between. The CDR3 extends over 13 amino acids. CDR3 nucleotide sequence: TGTGCCAGCAGCTTCCCTACGATTACCGGCTACACCTTC. Translated, it gives CASSFPTITGYTF.

The rearrangement joins TRBV12-3 or TRBV12-4 to TRBJ1-6; 7 bases agree with TRBD1. The CDR3 contains 14 residues. The V and J ends lost 6 bases and 6 bases, in that order; junction bases with no gene match: 5. As DNA, the CDR3 is TGTGCCAGCAGCAAAGGGGACAGTAATTCACCCCTCCACTTT. Translating gives CASSKGDSNSPLHF.

V gene TRBV6-5 combines with J gene TRBJ1-2, with 8 nucleotides matching TRBD1. CDR3 length: 14 amino acids. CDR1 is MNHEY, CDR2 SVGAGI, per germline. Germline trimming cut 6 bases from V and 6 bases from J; bases unmatched to any gene: 9. This CDR3 is CASRNPLTGDGYTF. CDR3 nucleotide sequence: TGTGCCAGCAGAAATCCCCTGACAGGGGATGGCTACACCTTC.

Concerning this clonotype: One junction end does not reproduce the germline sequence, and a read error may be involved. The chain couples TRBV4-1 to TRBJ1-6, with D hard to call. This CDR3 comprises 13 residues. From germline, CDR1 is MGHRA and CDR2 YSYEKL. In DNA form, the CDR3 reads TGCACCAGCAGCTCCCAGGTCAATTCACCCCTCCACTTT. This codes for CTSSSQVNSPLHF.

This clonotype was found many times. This rearrangement joins TRBV18 to TRBJ2-7; D is undetermined. Germline V gene data show CDR1 as KGHSH and CDR2 as LQKENI. The length of the CDR3 is 13 residues. Trimming left V 3 bases short and J 7 bases short, with 13 bases between. This CDR3 reads CASSPSSRREQYF. The CDR3 DNA is TGTGCCAGCTCACCCTCGTCCAGGCGGGAGCAGTACTTC.

There are a few counts of this clonotype. The J gene is TRBJ1-1, the V gene TRBV5-6; the D is unclear. V lost 0 bases and J 4 bases, leaving 13 bases between the germline ends. Germline assignment: CDR1 SGHDT and CDR2 YYEEEE. The CDR3 consists of 15 residues. The CDR3 DNA is TGTGCCAGCAGCTTGGGAGGGTATCGTTCCACTGAAGCTTTCTTT. Translated, it gives CASSLGGYRSTEAFF.

The chain has TRBV28 and TRBJ1-1; D is unresolved. V was cut by 7 bases and J by 4 bases, with 7 bases left in between. The CDR3 consists of 11 residues. Germline CDR1 is MDHEN and CDR2 is SYDVKM. CDR3 coding DNA: TGTGCCAGCATGCGGGTCACTGAAGCTTTCTTT. It encodes CASMRVTEAFF.

This clonotype was recorded many times. J is TRBJ1-2 and V is TRBV4-3; a weak D match, TRBD1 (5 bases). V shed 0 bases and J shed 4 bases, with 15 bases lying between them. The CDR3 covers 16 residues. Germline V lookup: CDR1 LGHNA, CDR2 YSLEER. The CDR3 region is CASSQDLGDRFYGYTF. The CDR3, as DNA: TGCGCCAGCAGCCAAGATTTGGGGGACCGGTTCTATGGCTACACCTTC.

This clonotype was recorded a few times. The genes are TRBV20-1 and TRBJ2-3, with D maybe TRBD1 (6 bases). CDR1 is DFQATT, CDR2 SNEGSKA, per germline (reference sequence). This CDR3 comprises 15 residues. The germline V and J ends were trimmed by 0 bases and 0 bases, with 10 bases remaining between them. The CDR3: CSARDAQGSTDTQYF. The DNA of the CDR3 is TGCAGTGCTAGAGACGCACAGGGAAGCACAGATACGCAGTATTTT.

The chain is built from TRBV6-5 and TRBJ1-2, with 9 nucleotides matching TRBD1. Germline CDR1 reads MNHEY; CDR2 reads SVGAGI. V dropped 4 bases and J dropped 6; count of bases not matched to a gene: 3. The CDR3 contains 13 residues. The CDR3 DNA reads as TGTGCCAGCAGTTTGGACAGGGGAAATGGCTACACCTTC. It encodes CASSLDRGNGYTF.

The CDR3 region has the DNA TGTGCCAGCAGCCAAGATACAGGACCGAATCAGCCCCAGCATTTT. It specifies CASSQDTGPNQPQHF. The rearrangement joins TRBV3-1 to TRBJ1-5, with a weak D call TRBD1 (5 bases). From germline, CDR1 is LGHDT and CDR2 YNNKEL (reference sequence). CDR3 length: 15 amino acids. The V and J ends lost 0 bases and 4 bases respectively, with 10 bases between them.

This clonotype has only a few counts. This chain uses TRBV6-2 or TRBV6-3 with TRBJ2-7, with unresolved D. Germline CDR1 reads MNHEY; CDR2 reads SVGEGT. The CDR3 consists of 13 residues. With 10 bases removed from V and 2 bases from J, the gap between germline ends came to 15 bases. Written as DNA, the CDR3 is TGTGCCACTGCGAACACCTTCCCCTACGAGCAGTACTTC. It codes for CATANTFPYEQYF.

This clonotype was found a few times. The chain links TRBV7-2 to TRBJ2-3; no reliable D call. V lost 5 bases to trimming and J lost 3 bases, with 9 bases between them. The CDR3 is made up of 13 amino acids. The germline V gene encodes CDR1 SGHTA and CDR2 FQGNSA. The CDR3 is CASSAGPTDTQYF. The CDR3 coding sequence is TGTGCCAGCAGCGCCGGACCTACAGATACGCAGTATTTT.

This clonotype has only a few counts. The chain carries TRBV6-5 and TRBJ2-6; D may be TRBD1 (6 bases). The CDR3 is made up of 16 amino acids. The germline CDR1 and CDR2 sequences are MNHEY and SVGAGI. Trimming stripped 6 bases from V and 0 bases from J, with 12 bases between. Here the CDR3 reads CASRFTGISGANVLTF. CDR3 nucleotides: TGTGCCAGCAGGTTTACAGGGATCTCTGGGGCCAACGTCCTGACTTTC.

This clonotype was seen ten or more times. The rearrangement links TRBV6-6 to TRBJ1-2; D gene uncertain. CDR3 length equals 14 residues. In germline, CDR1 is MNHNY, CDR2 SVGAGI (reference sequence). Trimming shortened V by 7 bases and J by 7 bases, and 19 bases separated the two germline ends. The CDR3 is CASTRTGTSTGYTF. CDR3 in DNA: TGTGCCAGCACGCGGACGGGAACCTCTACTGGCTACACCTTC.

The V and J genes are TRBV10-2 and TRBJ1-3; D unclear. The ends were cut back, 0 bases at V and 0 bases at J, with 15 bases in the middle. The CDR3 extends over 18 amino acids. Per germline, CDR1 WSHSY and CDR2 SAAADI. The chain's CDR3 is CASSESGGGTSSGNTIYF. The CDR3 DNA follows: TGCGCCAGCAGTGAGTCAGGAGGAGGCACCTCCTCTGGAAACACCATATATTTT.

Only a few counts were recorded for this clonotype. The chain carries TRBV28 and TRBJ1-2, with D possibly matching TRBD1 (5 bases). This CDR3 has 14 residues. Germline V lookup: CDR1 MDHEN, CDR2 SYDVKM. Trimming took 8 bases from V and 2 from J, leaving 15 bases between them. CDR3 coding DNA: TGTGCCAGCCTGCTCTCAGGGTCCAACTATGGCTACACCTTC. It is translated as CASLLSGSNYGYTF.

The chain carries TRBV7-2 and TRBJ1-1; D ambiguous. CDR1 and CDR2 (germline): SGHTA, FQGNSA. With 1 base removed from V and 5 bases from J, the gap between germline ends came to 8 bases. The CDR3 length is 13 residues. The chain's CDR3 is CASSLDHSTEAFF. The CDR3 region has the DNA TGTGCCAGCAGCTTAGATCATAGTACTGAAGCTTTCTTT. Combining the CDR3 with reference TRBV7-2 and TRBJ1-1 gives the whole variable domain GAGVSQSPSNKVTEKGKDVELRCDPISGHTALYWYRQSLGQGLEFLIYFQGNSAPDKSGLPSDRFSAERTGGSVSTLTIQRTQQEDSAVYLCASSLDHSTEAFFGQGTRLTVV.

The rearrangement uses TRBV14 and TRBJ1-1; D not resolved. The length of the CDR3 is 12 residues. CDR1 SGHDN and CDR2 FVKESK come from the germline V gene. The ends were cut back, 8 bases at V and 1 base at J, with 8 bases in the middle. CDR3 nucleotide sequence: TGTGCCAGCTCGAAAAGGAACACTGAAGCTTTCTTT. The encoded protein is CASSKRNTEAFF.

The chain uses TRBV24-1 and TRBJ2-7; 7 bases are a match to TRBD2. The J segment lost 3 bases and the V segment lost 7 bases, leaving 5 bases of the junction unmatched. The germline V gene has CDR1 KGHDR and CDR2 SFDVKD. There are 13 residues in the CDR3. The CDR3 nucleotides are TGTGCCACCAGCCTGGGGGGGAACTACGAGCAGTACTTC. This codes for CATSLGGNYEQYF.

The J gene is TRBJ1-1, the V gene TRBV20-1, with D possibly matching TRBD1 (6 bases). This CDR3 has 13 amino acids. CDR1 is DFQATT, CDR2 SNEGSKA, per germline (reference sequence). CDR3 nucleotides: TGCGGGGGAATGGGGGCGGTGAACACTGAAGCTTTCTTT. Translated: CGGMGAVNTEAFF.

V usage is TRBV12-5 and J usage is TRBJ1-1; D ambiguous. Germline lookup yields CDR1 LGHNT and CDR2 FRNRAP. This CDR3 spans 13 amino acids. Trimming cost V 1 base and J 11 bases, with 14 bases left between them. The CDR3 DNA reads TGTGCTAGTGGTTTGGGGCACGGAGCGGGCGCTTTCTTT. This codes for CASGLGHGAGAFF. Complete variable domain (other parts from reference TRBV12-5 and TRBJ1-1): DARVTQTPRHKVTEMGQEVTMRCQPILGHNTVFWYRQTMMQGLELLAYFRNRAPLDDSGMPKDRFSAEMPDATLATLKIQPSEPRDSAVYFCASGLGHGAGAFFGQGTRLTVV.

This clonotype was found a few times. The CDR3: CASNLGSTGELFF. In DNA form, the CDR3 reads TGTGCCAGCAACCTAGGGAGTACCGGGGAGCTGTTTTTT. V gene TRBV6-1 combines with J gene TRBJ2-2; weak D call: TRBD2 (5 bases). This CDR3 contains 13 residues. With 7 bases removed from V and 5 bases from J, the gap between germline ends came to 11 bases. Germline CDR1 MNHNS, CDR2 SASEGT.

At least ten counts were recorded for this clonotype. The rearrangement uses TRBV6-2 or TRBV6-3 and TRBJ1-1, with D uncertain. This CDR3 has 13 amino acids. Trimming left V 0 bases short and J 8 bases short, with 10 bases between. Germline V gene sequence: CDR1 MNHEY, CDR2 SVGEGT. The CDR3 loop is CASSYSFEEEAFF. As DNA, the CDR3 is TGTGCCAGCAGTTACTCGTTTGAAGAGGAAGCTTTCTTT.